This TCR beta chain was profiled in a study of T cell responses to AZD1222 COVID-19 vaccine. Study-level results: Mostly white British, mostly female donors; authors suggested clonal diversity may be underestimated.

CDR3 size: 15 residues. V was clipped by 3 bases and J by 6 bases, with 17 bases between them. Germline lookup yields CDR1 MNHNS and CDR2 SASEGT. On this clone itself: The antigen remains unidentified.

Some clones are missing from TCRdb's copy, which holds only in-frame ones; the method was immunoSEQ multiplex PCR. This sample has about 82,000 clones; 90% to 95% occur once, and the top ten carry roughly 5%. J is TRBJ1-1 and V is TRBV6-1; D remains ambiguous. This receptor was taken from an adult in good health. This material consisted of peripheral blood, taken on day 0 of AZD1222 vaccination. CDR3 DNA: TGTGCCAGCAGTGATCTGGGCCTGAGGGTGGCTGAAGCTTTCTTT. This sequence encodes CASSDLGLRVAEAFF.